This TCR beta chain was sequenced for a study of T-cell reconstitution after alpha-beta-depleted transplantation in children. The J segment lost 6 bases and the V segment lost 2 bases, leaving 7 bases of the junction unmatched. The CDR3 is 15 residues long. CDR1 is SGHTA and CDR2 is FQGTGA in the germline V gene. Unique molecular identifiers were used to barcode this TCRbeta library. TCRdb called the PCR reads again in MiXCR, with one record for every CDR3 protein. The profile shows about 400,000 distinct CDR3 sequences, around 21% of them singletons. The sample consisted of PBMCs from the stem cell graft donor, taken from the stem cell graft. The genes are TRBV7-3 and TRBJ2-1; 7 bases match TRBD2. This receptor was identified in a human donor who donated a stem cell graft to a child with acute myeloid leukemia. This CDR3 reads CASSLQGGRGNEQFF. CDR3 DNA sequence: TGTGCCAGCAGCTTACAGGGCGGGAGAGGCAATGAGCAGTTCTTC.